The source of this T cell receptor beta chain is a study of control samples from healthy donors and cancer patients (dated by TCRdb to the early 2020s). Libraries came from the immunoSEQ multiplex PCR assay. TCRdb provides this immuneACCESS table in a form limited to in-frame rearrangements. Some clones are lacking; in checked studies, under half of them reflect an unresolved V gene, and why the rest are absent is not known. The sample table records roughly 69,000 clones; approximately 89% of these occur just once. Of the sample, under 3% falls within the top ten clones. The cysteine opens and the phenylalanine closes a CDR3 of 17 amino acids. CDR3 DNA is the only sequence kept; it has 51 bases, read in frame from the first base. Trimming costs V 3 bases and J 1 base, and their ends lie 21 bases apart. Based on the germline V gene (reference sequence), the CDR1 and CDR2 sequences are DFQATT and SNEGSKA.

This clone was recorded only once. This clone's antigen is unknown. No much larger clone is present one base from it, and per-base qualities are unavailable. Here the chain combines TRBV20-1 and TRBJ1-2, with TRBD1 tentatively as D gene (5 bases match). The origin of this receptor is a woman aged 45-60 years with head and neck cancer. Material for sequencing was PBMCs. The nucleotide sequence reads TGCAGTGCTAGTGAGGAGGCCACCCGGGGGATTAACTATGGCTACACCTTC. It codes for CSASEEATRGINYGYTF.